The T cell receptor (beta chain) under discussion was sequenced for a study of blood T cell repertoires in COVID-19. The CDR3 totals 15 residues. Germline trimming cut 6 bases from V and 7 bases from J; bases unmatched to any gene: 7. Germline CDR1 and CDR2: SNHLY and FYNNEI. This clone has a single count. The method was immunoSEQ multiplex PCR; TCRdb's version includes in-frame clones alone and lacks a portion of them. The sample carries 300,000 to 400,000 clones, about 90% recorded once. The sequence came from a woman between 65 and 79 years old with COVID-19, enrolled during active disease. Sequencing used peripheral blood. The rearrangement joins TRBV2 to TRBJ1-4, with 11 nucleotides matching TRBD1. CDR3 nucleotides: TGTGCCAGCAGGGACCGGGGGACAGGGGGTGAAAAACTGTTTTTT. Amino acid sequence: CASRDRGTGGEKLFF.